These 15 T cell receptor beta chains share one sample of origin, sequenced in a study of T cell responses to AZD1222 COVID-19 vaccine (dated by TCRdb to the early 2020s). This specimen's time point label, per the study, means: baseline before first vaccination. The library was made by the immunoSEQ multiplex PCR assay. TCRdb re-hosts the immuneACCESS table, in-frame sequences only. Its copies lack some clones; in the studies checked, an unresolved V gene accounts for under half of them, and the cause for the rest is not known. The sample has approximately 130,000 clones on record, 93% of them singletons. The leading ten clones occupy approximately 3.3% of the sample. The specimen was peripheral blood, collected on day 0 of AZD1222 vaccination. Receptors were obtained from an adult in good health.

J is TRBJ1-2 and V is TRBV4-2, with a possible D match to TRBD1 (5 bases). CDR3 length equals 15 residues. Trimming took 1 base from V and 4 from J, leaving 13 bases between them. Germline-derived CDR1 and CDR2 are LGHNA and YNFKEQ. CDR3 DNA sequence: TGTGCCAGCAGCCAAGTGGGGGGTGACCTCTATGGCTACACCTTC. Its translation is CASSQVGGDLYGYTF.

On this clone itself: Other DNA sequences from this sample encode an identical CDR3 as well. V is TRBV19 and J is TRBJ1-1; D uncertain. V lost 0 bases and J 5 bases, leaving 7 bases between the germline ends. The germline gives CDR1 LNHDA, CDR2 SQIVND (reference sequence). The CDR3 consists of 13 residues. The CDR3 bases are TGTGCCAGTAGTATAGACAGGTCGACTGAAGCTTTCTTT. Protein sequence: CASSIDRSTEAFF.

V gene TRBV7-9 combines with J gene TRBJ2-3, with 8 bases lining up with TRBD1. This CDR3 comprises 16 residues. V dropped 4 bases and J dropped 4; count of bases not matched to a gene: 10. The germline gives CDR1 SEHNR, CDR2 FQNEAQ (reference sequence). In DNA form, the CDR3 reads TGTGCCAGCAGCTCCCCGGGGACAGGCCCTCCAGATACGCAGTATTTT. It is translated as CASSSPGTGPPDTQYF. The complete variable domain, with remaining parts taken from reference TRBV7-9 and TRBJ2-3, reads DTGVSQNPRHKITKRGQNVTFRCDPISEHNRLYWYRQTLGQGPEFLTYFQNEAQLEKSRLLSDRFSAERPKGSFSTLEIQRTEQGDSAMYLCASSSPGTGPPDTQYFGPGTRLTVL.

The chain has TRBV11-3 and TRBJ1-1; D is uncertain. The germline V gene encodes CDR1 SGHNT and CDR2 YENEEA. CDR3 length equals 14 residues. The V end was cut by 0 bases, the J end by 0 bases, with 5 bases between. CDR3 bases: TGTGCCAGCAGCTTAGACCATATGAACACTGAAGCTTTCTTT. Translating gives CASSLDHMNTEAFF. Based on the CDR3 plus reference TRBV11-3 and TRBJ1-1, the full variable domain is EAGVVQSPRYKIIEKKQPVAFWCNPISGHNTLYWYLQNLGQGPELLIRYENEEAVDDSQLPKDRFSAERLKGVDSTLKIQPAELGDSAVYLCASSLDHMNTEAFFGQGTRLTVV.

The V and J genes are TRBV12-2 and TRBJ2-3; the table's D call TRBD2 went unverified against the DNA. TRBV12-2 is assigned pseudogene status. This CDR3 has 17 residues. This CDR3 reads CASRLKQSGRWRDTQYF. The CDR3 coding sequence is TGTGCAAGTCGCTTAAAGCAGAGCGGGAGGTGGAGGGATACGCAGTATTTT.

V is TRBV2 and J is TRBJ2-7, with D unresolved. Germline V gives CDR1 SNHLY, CDR2 FYNNEI. Trimming shortened V by 7 bases and J by 0 bases, and 22 bases separated the two germline ends. The CDR3 has 17 amino acids. CDR3 in DNA: TGTGCCAGCAAAAACCTGCGTAGGCCTGCCAACTCCTACGAGCAGTACTTC. Residues: CASKNLRRPANSYEQYF. Supplemented by reference TRBV2 and TRBJ2-7, the full variable domain reads EPEVTQTPSHQVTQMGQEVILRCVPISNHLYFYWYRQILGQKVEFLVSFYNNEISEKSEIFDDQFSVERPDGSNFTLKIRSTKLEDSAMYFCASKNLRRPANSYEQYFGPGTRLTVT.

The chain joins TRBV18 to TRBJ2-1; 8 positions agree with TRBD2. The CDR3 is made up of 15 amino acids. Trimming removed 3 bases from V and 4 bases from J; junction bases left unmatched: 5. Germline assignment: CDR1 KGHSH and CDR2 LQKENI. The CDR3 sequence: CASSPMRGGYNEQFF. The CDR3 DNA reads as TGTGCCAGCTCACCCATGCGCGGGGGGTACAATGAGCAGTTCTTC.

DNA for the CDR3: TGTGCCAGCAGTTTTAGAGGGAATGAAAAACTGTTTTTT. Protein: CASSFRGNEKLFF. The chain recombines TRBV28 with TRBJ1-4; no definite D call. The CDR3 has 13 amino acids. Between the trimmed V and J ends, which lost 3 bases and 5 bases, there was a span of 7 bases. From germline, CDR1 is MDHEN and CDR2 SYDVKM.

The chain combines TRBV18 with TRBJ1-1; TRBD1 is a possible D gene (5 bases). The CDR3 spans 16 residues. Germline CDR1 and CDR2: KGHSH and LQKENI. V was clipped by 0 bases and J by 1 base, with 12 bases between them. The CDR3 DNA is TGTGCCAGCTCACCACCAGCTCGGACACAGAACACTGAAGCTTTCTTT. Its translation is CASSPPARTQNTEAFF.

This clone was picked up a small number of times. The J gene is TRBJ1-2, the V gene TRBV5-4; tentative D call: TRBD1 (5 bases). The germline V and J ends were trimmed by 0 bases and 7 bases, with 7 bases remaining between them. The CDR3 totals 12 residues. Per the germline V gene, CDR1 is SGHNT and CDR2 is YYREEE (reference sequence). Written as DNA, the CDR3 is TGTGCCAGCAGCTTGGGGGGCTCTGGCTACACCTTC. It translates to CASSLGGSGYTF.

The rearrangement links TRBV6-2 or TRBV6-3 to TRBJ2-2, with 7 bases matching TRBD1. CDR3 length: 14 residues. V dropped 6 bases and J dropped 5; count of bases not matched to a gene: 6. CDR1 is MNHEY and CDR2 is SVGEGT in the germline V gene. The CDR3 DNA follows: TGTGCCAGCAGCCTGACAGGGAAAACCGGGGAGCTGTTTTTT. This sequence encodes CASSLTGKTGELFF.

The V and J genes are TRBV6-5 and TRBJ1-1, with 7 bases aligning to TRBD1. CDR1 is MNHEY and CDR2 is SVGAGI in the germline V gene. V was pared by 6 bases and J by 1 base, with 5 bases of the junction left unmatched. The CDR3 runs 14 residues. CDR3 sequence (DNA): TGTGCCAGCAGCCAGGGACAGCCGAACACTGAAGCTTTCTTT. Its translation is CASSQGQPNTEAFF.

The genes are TRBV6-2 or TRBV6-3 and TRBJ1-5; TRBD1 is a possible D gene (6 bases). Germline CDR1 is MNHEY and CDR2 is SVGEGT. The CDR3 spans 14 residues. V lost 2 bases to trimming and J lost 5 bases, with 10 bases between them. The CDR3 nucleotides read TGTGCCAGCAGTTACGGGGGCAGGGATCAGCCCCAGCATTTT. It translates to CASSYGGRDQPQHF.

The gene calls are TRBV4-3 and TRBJ2-5; perhaps D is TRBD1 or TRBD2 (5 bases each). V lost 9 bases, J lost 1 base, and 12 bases lay in between. CDR1 is LGHNA and CDR2 is YSLEER in the germline V gene. This CDR3 is built from 13 residues. CDR3 nucleotides: TGCGCCAGTCTGGGGGTCTGCCAAGAGACCCAGTACTTC. Translation: CASLGVCQETQYF.

The chain recombines TRBV29-1 with TRBJ2-3, with D maybe TRBD2 (6 bases). This CDR3 comprises 12 residues. The germline V gene has CDR1 SQVTM and CDR2 ANQGSEA. V lost 8 bases, J lost 0 bases, and 9 bases lay in between. The CDR3 nucleotides are TGCAGCTTGGGGACTAGCACAGATACGCAGTATTTT. It yields the protein CSLGTSTDTQYF.